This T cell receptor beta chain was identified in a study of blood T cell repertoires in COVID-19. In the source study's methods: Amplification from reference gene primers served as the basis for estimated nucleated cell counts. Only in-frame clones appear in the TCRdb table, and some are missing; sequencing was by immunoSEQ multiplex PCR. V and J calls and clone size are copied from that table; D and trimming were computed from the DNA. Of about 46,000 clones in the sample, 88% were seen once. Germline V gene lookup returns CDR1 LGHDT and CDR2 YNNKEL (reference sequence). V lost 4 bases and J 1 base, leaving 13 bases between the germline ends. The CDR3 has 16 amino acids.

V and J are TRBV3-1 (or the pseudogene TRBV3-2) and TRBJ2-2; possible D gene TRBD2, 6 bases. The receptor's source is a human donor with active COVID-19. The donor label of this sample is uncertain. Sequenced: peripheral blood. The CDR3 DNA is TGTGCCAGCAGCCTGGGGGACTCCTTGAACACCGGGGAGCTGTTTTTT. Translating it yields CASSLGDSLNTGELFF.